This T cell receptor (beta chain) came from a study of CD8 T cells in Susac syndrome. Random-hexamer reverse transcription was applied to about 0.45 to 1 ug RNA. TCRdb redid the calling of the immunoSEQ multiplex PCR reads with MiXCR, one entry per CDR3 protein. Seen here are some 160,000 distinct CDR3 sequences, 90% to 97% observed once, and the top ten hold approximately 0.08%. This CDR3 region has 13 residues. CDR1 and CDR2 from the germline V gene are SEHNR and FQNEAQ (reference sequence). V trimming: 4 bases; J trimming: 8 bases; junction bases outside the gene matches: 7. This clonotype was sampled from a human donor with Susac syndrome. The chain links TRBV7-9 to TRBJ1-2, with 7 bases identical to TRBD1. The sample comprised CD4+ T cells from PBMCs. The CDR3 coding sequence is TGTGCCAGCAGCTGGGGACAGTTCAGCGGCTACACCTTC. It codes for CASSWGQFSGYTF.